The 6 T cell receptor beta chains below all came from one sample that was sequenced in a study of beta chain features in type 1 diabetes. Study-level points and caveats: Moderately but significantly shorter TCRB CDR3s were found in Type 1 diabetes patients in all four CD4+ subsets.

Their antigens remain unidentified. Sequenced material consisted of expressed TCRB transcripts (all of the isolated RNA was reverse transcribed). Measured with immunoSEQ multiplex PCR; TCRdb has only the in-frame clones, and not every one. The sample shows some 270,000 clones, 11% of them seen only once. Material for sequencing was naive CD4+ T cells from blood. All receptors come from a man in his thirties or forties with type 1 diabetes.

The V call is TRBV11-2, the J call TRBJ2-2, with a weak D call TRBD2 (6 bases). The germline CDR1 and CDR2 sequences are SGHAT and FQNNGV. CDR3 length: 14 amino acids. Trimming pared 4 bases from V and 3 bases from J, leaving 9 bases between. The CDR3 here is CASSSGGYTGELFF. CDR3 coding DNA: TGTGCCAGCAGCTCCGGGGGTTACACCGGGGAGCTGTTTTTT.

This clone showed up just once. The CDR3 bases are TGTGCCAGCAGTCAGAGGGACAGGGATGGCTACACCTTC. Residues: CASSQRDRDGYTF. This chain joins TRBV28 and TRBJ1-2, with 9 bases aligning to TRBD1. Per the germline V gene, CDR1 is MDHEN and CDR2 is SYDVKM. J gave up 6 bases and V 5 bases, and 4 bases lay outside the gene matches. The CDR3 runs to 13 residues.

This clone was observed a handful of times. The J gene is TRBJ2-2, the V gene TRBV5-6; D gene uncertain. CDR1 and CDR2 (germline): SGHDT, YYEEEE. The CDR3 contains 13 residues. Trimming cost V 6 bases and J 2 bases, with 8 bases left between them. The CDR3 here is CASTTPNTGELFF. CDR3 nucleotides: TGTGCCAGCACAACACCAAACACCGGGGAGCTGTTTTTT.

The CDR3 DNA sequence: TGTGCCAGCAGTTTACGTCCAGTTACAATTACGAAACAGTACTTC. This sequence encodes CASSLRPVTITKQYF. The chain has TRBV27 and TRBJ2-7; no firm D call. CDR3 length: 15 residues. The V and J ends lost 2 bases and 10 bases respectively, with 21 bases between them. Germline assignment: CDR1 MNHEY and CDR2 SMNVEV (reference sequence).

The gene calls are TRBV1 and TRBJ1-6. TRBV1 is a recognized pseudogene. This CDR3 has 18 residues. CDR3 protein: CTSSQVKRDPAYNSPLHF. The CDR3 DNA sequence: TGCACCAGCAGCCAAGTCAAACGGGATCCGGCTTATAATTCACCCCTCCACTTT.

This clone appeared a few times. The rearrangement links TRBV5-1 to TRBJ2-1, with TRBD2 identical over 9 bases. Trimming cost V 4 bases and J 10 bases; bases outside gene matches: 6. This CDR3 spans 13 amino acids. Germline V gives CDR1 SGHRS, CDR2 YFSETQ. CDR3 amino acids: CASSRGGAVEQFF. As DNA, the CDR3 is TGCGCCAGCAGCCGCGGGGGGGCCGTGGAGCAGTTCTTC.